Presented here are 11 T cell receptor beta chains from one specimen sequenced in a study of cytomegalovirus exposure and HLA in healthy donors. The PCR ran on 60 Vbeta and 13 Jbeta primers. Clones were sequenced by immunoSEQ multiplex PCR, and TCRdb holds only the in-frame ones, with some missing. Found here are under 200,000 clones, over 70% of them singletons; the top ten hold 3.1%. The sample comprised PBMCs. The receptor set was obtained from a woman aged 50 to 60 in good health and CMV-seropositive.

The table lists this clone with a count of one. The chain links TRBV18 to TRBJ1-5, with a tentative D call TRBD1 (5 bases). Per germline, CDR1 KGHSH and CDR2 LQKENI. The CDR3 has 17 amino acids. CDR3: CVLRARAPDTLNQPQHF. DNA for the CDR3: TGTGTCCTCAGGGCTAGGGCCCCGGATACCCTCAATCAGCCCCAGCATTTT.

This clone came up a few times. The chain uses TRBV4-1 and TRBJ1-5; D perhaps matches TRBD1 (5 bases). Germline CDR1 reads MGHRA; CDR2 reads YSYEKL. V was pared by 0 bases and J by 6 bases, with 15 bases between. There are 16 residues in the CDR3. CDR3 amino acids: CASSQDTGQLSQPQHF. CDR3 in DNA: TGCGCCAGCAGCCAAGACACAGGACAACTGTCTCAGCCCCAGCATTTT.

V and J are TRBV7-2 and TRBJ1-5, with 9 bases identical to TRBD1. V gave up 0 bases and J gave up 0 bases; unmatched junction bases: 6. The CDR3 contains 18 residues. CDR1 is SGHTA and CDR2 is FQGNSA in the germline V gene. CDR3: CASSLAGTGPYSNQPQHF. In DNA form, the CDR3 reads TGTGCCAGCAGCTTAGCAGGGACAGGGCCCTATAGCAATCAGCCCCAGCATTTT.

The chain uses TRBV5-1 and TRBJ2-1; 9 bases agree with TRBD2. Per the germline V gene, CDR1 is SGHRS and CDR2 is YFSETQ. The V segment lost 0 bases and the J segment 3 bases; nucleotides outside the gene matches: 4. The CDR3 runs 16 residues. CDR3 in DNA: TGCGCCAGCAGCTTGGCCGGTAGCGGGGGCTACAATGAGCAGTTCTTC. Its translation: CASSLAGSGGYNEQFF.

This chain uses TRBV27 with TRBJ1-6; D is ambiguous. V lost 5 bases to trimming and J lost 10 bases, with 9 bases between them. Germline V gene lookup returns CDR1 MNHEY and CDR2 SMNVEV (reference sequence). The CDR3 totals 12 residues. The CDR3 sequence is CASSPPGSPLHF. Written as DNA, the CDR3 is TGTGCCAGCAGTCCCCCCGGGTCACCCCTCCACTTT.

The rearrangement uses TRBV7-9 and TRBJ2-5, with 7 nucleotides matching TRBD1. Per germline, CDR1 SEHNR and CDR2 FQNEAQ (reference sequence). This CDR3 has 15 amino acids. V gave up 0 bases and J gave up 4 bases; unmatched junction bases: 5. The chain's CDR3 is CASSLATGARETQYF. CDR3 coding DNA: TGTGCCAGCAGCTTAGCTACAGGGGCTCGAGAGACCCAGTACTTC. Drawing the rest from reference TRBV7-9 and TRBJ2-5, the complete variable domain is DTGVSQNPRHKITKRGQNVTFRCDPISEHNRLYWYRQTLGQGPEFLTYFQNEAQLEKSRLLSDRFSAERPKGSFSTLEIQRTEQGDSAMYLCASSLATGARETQYFGPGTRLLVL.

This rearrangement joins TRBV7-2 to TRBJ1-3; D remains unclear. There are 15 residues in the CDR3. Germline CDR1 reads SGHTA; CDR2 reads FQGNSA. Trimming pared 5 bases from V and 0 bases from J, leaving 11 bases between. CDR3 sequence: CASSLGRSSGNTIYF. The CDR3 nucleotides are TGTGCCAGCAGCCTAGGTCGGAGCTCTGGAAACACCATATATTTT.

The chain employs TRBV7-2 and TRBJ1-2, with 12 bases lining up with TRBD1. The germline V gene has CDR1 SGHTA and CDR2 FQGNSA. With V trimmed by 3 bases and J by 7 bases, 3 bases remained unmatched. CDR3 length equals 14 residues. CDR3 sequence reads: CASSLGQGAFGYTF. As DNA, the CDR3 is TGTGCCAGCAGCTTGGGACAGGGGGCCTTTGGCTACACCTTC.

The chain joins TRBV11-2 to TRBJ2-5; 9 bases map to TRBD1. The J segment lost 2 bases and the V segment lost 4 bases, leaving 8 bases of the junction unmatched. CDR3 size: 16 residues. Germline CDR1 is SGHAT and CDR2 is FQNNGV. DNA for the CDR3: TGTGCCAGCAGCTCAGGGACAGGGTTGGGGCAAGAGACCCAGTACTTC. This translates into CASSSGTGLGQETQYF.

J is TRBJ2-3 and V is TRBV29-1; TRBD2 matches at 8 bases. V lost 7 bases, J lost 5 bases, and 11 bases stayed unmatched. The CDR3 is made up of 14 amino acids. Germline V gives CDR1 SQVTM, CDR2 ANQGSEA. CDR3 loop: CSGTSGSGRDTQYF. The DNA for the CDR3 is TGCAGCGGCACCAGCGGGAGCGGGAGAGATACGCAGTATTTT.

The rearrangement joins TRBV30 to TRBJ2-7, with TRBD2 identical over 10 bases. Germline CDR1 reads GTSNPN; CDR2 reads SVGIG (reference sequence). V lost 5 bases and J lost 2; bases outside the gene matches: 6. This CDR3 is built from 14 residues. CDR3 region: CAWGELAGPYEQYF. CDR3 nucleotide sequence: TGTGCCTGGGGTGAACTAGCGGGACCCTACGAGCAGTACTTC.